Sequencing of this T cell receptor beta chain was carried out in a study of blood T cell repertoires in COVID-19. Study processing details: Counts of nucleated cells, estimated from reference gene primer amplification, were obtained. Some clones are missing from TCRdb's copy, which holds only in-frame ones; the method was immunoSEQ multiplex PCR. V, J and clone size are those of that table, while D and trimming were read from the DNA. The sample comprises 130,000 or so clones, more than 60% of which are singletons, and 1.5% to 2% rests with the top ten. Germline CDR1 WSHSY, CDR2 SAAADI. Trimming stripped 4 bases from V and 2 bases from J, with 9 bases between. The CDR3 totals 14 residues.

What was sequenced was peripheral blood. The chain carries TRBV10-2 and TRBJ1-5; no clear D. The TCR comes from a woman aged 65 to 85 with acute or convalescent COVID-19. As DNA, the CDR3 is TGCGCCAGCAGTGGCCCCGGGGGCAATCAGCCCCAGCATTTT. Translated: CASSGPGGNQPQHF.